This T cell receptor (beta chain) was documented in a study of blood T cell repertoires in COVID-19. Only in-frame clones appear in the TCRdb table, and some are missing; sequencing was by immunoSEQ multiplex PCR. The table shows tens of thousands of clones, with about three quarters occurring only once. Germline trimming cut 5 bases from V and 5 bases from J; bases unmatched to any gene: 2. The CDR3 has 13 residues. The germline V gene has CDR1 SGHTA and CDR2 FQGTGA. The sample taken for sequencing was peripheral blood. The rearrangement joins TRBV7-3 to TRBJ2-1; 8 bases align to TRBD2. The source of this sequence is a woman aged 80 or over with acute or convalescent COVID-19. For the CDR3, the DNA is TGTGCCAGCAGCGCGGGGGGCCACAATGAGCAGTTCTTC. Protein product: CASSAGGHNEQFF.